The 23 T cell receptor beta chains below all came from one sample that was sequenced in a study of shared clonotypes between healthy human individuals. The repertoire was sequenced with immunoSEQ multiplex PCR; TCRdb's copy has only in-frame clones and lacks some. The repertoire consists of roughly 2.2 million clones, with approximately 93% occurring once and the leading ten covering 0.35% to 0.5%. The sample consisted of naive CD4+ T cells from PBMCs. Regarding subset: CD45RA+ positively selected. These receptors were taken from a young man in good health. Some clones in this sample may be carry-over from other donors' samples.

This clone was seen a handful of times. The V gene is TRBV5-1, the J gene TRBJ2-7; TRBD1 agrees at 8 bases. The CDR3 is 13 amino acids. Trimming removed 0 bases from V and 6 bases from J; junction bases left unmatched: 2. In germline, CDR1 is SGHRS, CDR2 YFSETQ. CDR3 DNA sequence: TGCGCCAGCAGCTTGGAGGACAGGGCCGAGCAGTACTTC. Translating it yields CASSLEDRAEQYF.

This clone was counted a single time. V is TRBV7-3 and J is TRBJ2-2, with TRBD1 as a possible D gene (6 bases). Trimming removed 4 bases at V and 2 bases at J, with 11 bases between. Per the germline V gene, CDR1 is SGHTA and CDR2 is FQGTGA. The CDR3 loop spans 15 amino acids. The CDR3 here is CASSSQQGNTGELFF. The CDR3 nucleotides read TGTGCCAGCAGCTCCCAACAGGGTAACACCGGGGAGCTGTTTTTT.

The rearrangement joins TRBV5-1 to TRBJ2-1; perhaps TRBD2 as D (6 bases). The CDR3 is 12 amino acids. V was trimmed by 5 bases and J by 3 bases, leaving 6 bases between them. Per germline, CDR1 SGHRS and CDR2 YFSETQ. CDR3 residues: CASRGGYNEQFF. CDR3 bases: TGCGCCAGCAGGGGGGGCTACAATGAGCAGTTCTTC.

The CDR3 here is CASSFGGAGQPQHF. The CDR3 coding sequence is TGTGCCAGCAGCTTTGGGGGGGCCGGGCAGCCCCAGCATTTT. V gene TRBV7-9 combines with J gene TRBJ1-5; a possible D gene is TRBD1 (6 bases). This CDR3 spans 14 amino acids. Trimming stripped 3 bases from V and 7 bases from J, with 13 bases between. CDR1 and CDR2 from the germline V gene are SEHNR and FQNEAQ (reference sequence).

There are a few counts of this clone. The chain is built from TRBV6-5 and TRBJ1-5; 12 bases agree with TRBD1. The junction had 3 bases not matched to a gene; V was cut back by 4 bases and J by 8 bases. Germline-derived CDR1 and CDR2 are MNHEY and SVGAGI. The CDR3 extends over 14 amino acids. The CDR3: CASSSGTGGKPQHF. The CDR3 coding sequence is TGTGCCAGCAGTTCCGGGACAGGGGGCAAGCCCCAGCATTTT.

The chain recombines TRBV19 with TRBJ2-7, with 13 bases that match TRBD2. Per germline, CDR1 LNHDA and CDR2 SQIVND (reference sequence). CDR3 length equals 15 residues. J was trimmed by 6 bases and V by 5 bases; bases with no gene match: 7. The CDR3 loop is CASSQGTSGTREQYF. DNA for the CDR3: TGTGCCAGTAGTCAGGGGACTAGCGGGACCCGCGAGCAGTACTTC. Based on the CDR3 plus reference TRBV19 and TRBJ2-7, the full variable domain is DGGITQSPKYLFRKEGQNVTLSCEQNLNHDAMYWYRQDPGQGLRLIYYSQIVNDFQKGDIAEGYSVSREKKESFPLTVTSAQKNPTAFYLCASSQGTSGTREQYFGPGTRLTVT.

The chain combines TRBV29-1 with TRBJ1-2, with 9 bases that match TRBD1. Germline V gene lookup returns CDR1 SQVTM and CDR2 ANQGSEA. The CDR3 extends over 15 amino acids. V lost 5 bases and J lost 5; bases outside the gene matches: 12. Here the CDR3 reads CSVRIWDRVRYGYTF. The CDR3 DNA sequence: TGCAGCGTTCGTATTTGGGACAGGGTTAGGTATGGCTACACCTTC.

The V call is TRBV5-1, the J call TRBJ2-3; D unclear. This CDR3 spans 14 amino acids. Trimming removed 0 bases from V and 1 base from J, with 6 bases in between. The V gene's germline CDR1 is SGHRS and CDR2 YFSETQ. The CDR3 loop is CASSLEARTDTQYF. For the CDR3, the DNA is TGCGCCAGCAGCTTGGAGGCGCGCACAGATACGCAGTATTTT.

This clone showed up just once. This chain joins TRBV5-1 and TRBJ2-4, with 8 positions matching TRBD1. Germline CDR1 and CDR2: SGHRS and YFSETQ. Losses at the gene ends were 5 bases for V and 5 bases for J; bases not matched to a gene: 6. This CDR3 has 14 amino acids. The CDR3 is CASSPGQAQNIQYF. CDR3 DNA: TGCGCCAGCAGTCCGGGACAGGCCCAAAACATTCAGTACTTC.

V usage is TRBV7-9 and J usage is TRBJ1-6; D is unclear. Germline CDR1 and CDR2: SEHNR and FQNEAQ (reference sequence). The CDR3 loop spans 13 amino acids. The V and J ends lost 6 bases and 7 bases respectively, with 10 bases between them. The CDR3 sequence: CASRPDRNSPLHF. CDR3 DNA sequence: TGTGCCAGCAGGCCCGATAGGAATTCACCCCTCCACTTT.

In DNA form, the CDR3 reads TGTGCCGGAGGCCTTTTCGGACAGGGCTCCTACGAGCAGTACTTC. It specifies CAGGLFGQGSYEQYF. This chain joins TRBV5-8 and TRBJ2-7; 8 positions agree with TRBD1. The trim removed 10 bases at V and 0 bases at J, leaving 12 bases unmatched. The V gene's germline CDR1 is SGHTS and CDR2 YDEGEE. CDR3 length: 15 residues.

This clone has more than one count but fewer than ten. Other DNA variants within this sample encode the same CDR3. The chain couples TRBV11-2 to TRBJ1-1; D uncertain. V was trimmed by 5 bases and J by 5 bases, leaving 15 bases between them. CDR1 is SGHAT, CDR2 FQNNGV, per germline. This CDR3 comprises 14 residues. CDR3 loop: CASSPARRGTEAFF. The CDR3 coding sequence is TGTGCCAGCAGCCCCGCAAGACGGGGAACTGAAGCTTTCTTT.

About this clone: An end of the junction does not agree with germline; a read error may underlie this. Written as DNA, the CDR3 is TGTGCCAGCAGCCTTGGGATGAAATCCTTCAATGAGCAGTTCTTC. It yields the protein CASSLGMKSFNEQFF. The chain is built from TRBV7-2 and TRBJ2-1; D call uncertain. Germline CDR1 and CDR2: SGHTA and FQGNSA. CDR3 length: 15 amino acids.

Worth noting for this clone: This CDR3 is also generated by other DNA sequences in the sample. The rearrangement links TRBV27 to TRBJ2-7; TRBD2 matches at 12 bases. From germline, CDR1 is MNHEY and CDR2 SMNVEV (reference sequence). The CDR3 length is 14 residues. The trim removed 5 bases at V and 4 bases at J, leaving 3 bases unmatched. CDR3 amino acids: CASSLGTSGYEQYF. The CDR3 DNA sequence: TGTGCCAGCAGTCTTGGGACTAGCGGGTACGAGCAGTACTTC.

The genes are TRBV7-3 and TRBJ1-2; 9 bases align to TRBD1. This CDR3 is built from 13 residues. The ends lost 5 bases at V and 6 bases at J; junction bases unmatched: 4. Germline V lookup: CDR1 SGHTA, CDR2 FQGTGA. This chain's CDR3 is CASSPTGGNGYTF. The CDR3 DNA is TGTGCCAGCAGCCCCACAGGGGGCAATGGCTACACCTTC.

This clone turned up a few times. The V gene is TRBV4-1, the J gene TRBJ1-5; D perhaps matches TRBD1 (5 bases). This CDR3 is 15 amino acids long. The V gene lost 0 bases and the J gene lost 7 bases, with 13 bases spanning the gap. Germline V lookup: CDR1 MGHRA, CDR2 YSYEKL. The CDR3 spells CASSQDGAPGQPQHF. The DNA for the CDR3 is TGCGCCAGCAGCCAAGACGGGGCGCCTGGACAGCCCCAGCATTTT.

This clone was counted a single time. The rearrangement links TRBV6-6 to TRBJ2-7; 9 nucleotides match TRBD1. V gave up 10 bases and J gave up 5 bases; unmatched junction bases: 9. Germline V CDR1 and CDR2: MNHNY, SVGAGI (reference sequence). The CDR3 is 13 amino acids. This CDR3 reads CATGTGYPNEQYF. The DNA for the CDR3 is TGTGCCACCGGGACAGGGTATCCCAACGAGCAGTACTTC.

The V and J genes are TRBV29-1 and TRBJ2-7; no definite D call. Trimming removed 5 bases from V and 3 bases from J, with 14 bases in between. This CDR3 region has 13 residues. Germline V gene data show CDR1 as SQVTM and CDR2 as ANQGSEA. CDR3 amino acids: CSVLNYLSYEQYF. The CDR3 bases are TGCAGCGTTTTGAACTATCTTAGCTACGAGCAGTACTTC.

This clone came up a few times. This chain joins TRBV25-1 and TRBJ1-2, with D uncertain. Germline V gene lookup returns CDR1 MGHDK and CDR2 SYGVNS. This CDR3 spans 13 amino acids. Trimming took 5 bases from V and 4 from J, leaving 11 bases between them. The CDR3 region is CASSRTASYGYTF. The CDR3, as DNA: TGTGCCAGCAGTAGGACGGCGAGCTATGGCTACACCTTC.

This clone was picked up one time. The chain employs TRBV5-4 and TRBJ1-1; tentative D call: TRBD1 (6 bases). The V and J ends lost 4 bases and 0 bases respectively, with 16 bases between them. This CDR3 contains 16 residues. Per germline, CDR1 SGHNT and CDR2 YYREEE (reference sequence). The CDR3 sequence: CASSPPGVLMNTEAFF. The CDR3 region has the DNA TGTGCCAGCAGCCCCCCAGGGGTTCTGATGAACACTGAAGCTTTCTTT.

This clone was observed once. CDR3 sequence: CSVEDGGDRETQYF. The CDR3 bases are TGCAGCGTTGAAGATGGGGGGGATCGGGAGACCCAGTACTTC. This sequence joins TRBV29-1 and TRBJ2-5; TRBD2 aligns across 7 bases. This CDR3 region has 14 residues. Germline-derived CDR1 and CDR2 are SQVTM and ANQGSEA. Trimming at V came to 0 bases and at J to 5 bases, leaving 6 bases not matched to a gene.

The CDR3 spells CASRTEDSRPSEQYF. The DNA for the CDR3 is TGTGCCAGCAGAACAGAGGACAGCCGCCCAAGCGAGCAGTACTTC. The rearrangement joins TRBV6-6 to TRBJ2-7; the D gene is possibly TRBD1 (6 bases). V lost 6 bases, J lost 6 bases, and 21 bases lay in between. The CDR3 loop spans 15 amino acids. CDR1 is MNHNY and CDR2 is SVGAGI in the germline V gene (reference sequence).

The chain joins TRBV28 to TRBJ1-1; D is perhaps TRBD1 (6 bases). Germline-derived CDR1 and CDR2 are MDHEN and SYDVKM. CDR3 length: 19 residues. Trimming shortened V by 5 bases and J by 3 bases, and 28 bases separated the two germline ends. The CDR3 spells CASSPQPVGGALIDTEAFF. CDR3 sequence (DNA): TGTGCCAGCAGTCCTCAACCGGTGGGGGGGGCGCTAATAGACACTGAAGCTTTCTTT.